These 4 T cell receptor beta chains were sequenced from one sample in a study of T cell repertoires in cytomegalovirus infection. Which antigens these TCRs recognize remains unknown. TCRdb reprocessed the reads via MiXCR and lists one record per CDR3 protein. The table has just over 450,000 distinct CDR3 sequences, approximately 42% seen once. Sequenced here: cultured PBMCs, sampled from culture after CMV antigen stimulation. The receptors derive from a human donor in good health (CMV status not recorded). Some clones in this sample may be carry-over from other donors' samples.

This clonotype was seen a few times. V gene TRBV7-2 combines with J gene TRBJ1-2; no firm D call. Germline CDR1 is SGHTA and CDR2 is FQGNSA. Between the trimmed V and J ends, which lost 1 base and 8 bases, there was a span of 14 bases. There are 14 residues in the CDR3. The CDR3 loop is CASSLVWEGVGYTF. The CDR3 bases are TGTGCCAGCAGCTTAGTCTGGGAGGGTGTAGGCTACACCTTC.

The rearrangement joins TRBV11-2 to TRBJ1-6; D gene uncertain. Per germline, CDR1 SGHAT and CDR2 FQNNGV. The V and J ends lost 2 bases and 9 bases respectively, with 8 bases between them. This CDR3 contains 13 residues. In nucleotides, the CDR3 is TGTGCCAGCAGCTTATTTCTCGGTTCACCCCTCCACTTT. It encodes CASSLFLGSPLHF.

This clonotype was seen once. The genes are TRBV12-3 or TRBV12-4 and TRBJ1-6; no firm D call. V dropped 3 bases and J dropped 9 bases, with 9 bases sitting between them. The length of the CDR3 is 13 residues. The CDR3 nucleotides are TGTGCCAGCAGTTTGCGGTTAAGTTCACCCCTCCACTTT. As protein: CASSLRLSSPLHF.

There are a few counts of this clonotype. This chain links TRBV11-2 with TRBJ1-6; D uncertain. The germline V and J ends were trimmed by 5 bases and 7 bases, with 15 bases remaining between them. Germline-derived CDR1 and CDR2 are SGHAT and FQNNGV. This CDR3 spans 15 amino acids. The CDR3 sequence: CASSINWRSNSPLHF. In nucleotides, the CDR3 is TGTGCCAGCAGCATAAACTGGCGATCCAATTCACCCCTCCACTTT.